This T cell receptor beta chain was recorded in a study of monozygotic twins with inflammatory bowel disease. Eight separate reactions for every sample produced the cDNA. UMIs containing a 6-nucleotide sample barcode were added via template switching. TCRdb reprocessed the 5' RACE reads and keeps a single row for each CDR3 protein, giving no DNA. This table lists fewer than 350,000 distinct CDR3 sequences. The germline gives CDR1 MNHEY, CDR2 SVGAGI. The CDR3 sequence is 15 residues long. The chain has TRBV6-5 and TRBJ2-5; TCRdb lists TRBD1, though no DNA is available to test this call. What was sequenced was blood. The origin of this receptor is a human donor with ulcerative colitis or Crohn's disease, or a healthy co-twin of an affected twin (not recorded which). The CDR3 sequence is CASSYQDRDQETQYF.